The 27 T cell receptor beta chains in this list originate from one sample, sequenced in a study of regulatory T cells in long-lasting Graves disease. Through Arm-PCR of CDR3 regions and iRepertoire HTBI primers, TCR beta libraries were built. TCRdb re-derived calls from the multiplex PCR reads in MiXCR, one entry per CDR3 protein. The sample records about 220,000 distinct CDR3 sequences, approximately 20% being singletons. The time point: newly diagnosed GD, antithyroid drugs for less than 3 months. From RNA extracted from PBMCs, the TCR library was made. The starting material was peripheral blood mononuclear cells (PBMCs), obtained at new diagnosis, from a patient treated with antithyroid drugs. These receptors came from a female donor with Graves disease.

This sequence joins TRBV9 and TRBJ2-7; 14 bases are shared with TRBD2. This CDR3 contains 19 residues. Unmatched junction bases numbered 11, after V lost 0 bases and J lost 3 bases. The V gene's germline CDR1 is SGDLS and CDR2 YYNGEE. The CDR3 sequence: CASSVEGTSGSNGLYEQYF. The CDR3 DNA reads as TGTGCCAGCAGCGTAGAGGGGACTAGCGGGAGTAATGGCCTCTACGAGCAGTACTTC.

This clonotype was recorded many times. V and J are TRBV20-1 and TRBJ2-1; tentative D call: TRBD2 (5 bases). The CDR3 has 15 residues. Trimming shortened V by 3 bases and J by 8 bases, and 20 bases separated the two germline ends. Per germline, CDR1 DFQATT and CDR2 SNEGSKA (reference sequence). CDR3 amino acids: CSARDFSSDSYEQFF. CDR3 bases: TGCAGTGCTAGGGACTTTTCATCCGATAGCTATGAGCAGTTCTTC.

This clonotype was recorded at least ten times. The chain links TRBV28 to TRBJ2-5; 9 bases align to TRBD2. After removal of 6 bases from V and 4 bases from J, the junction contained 6 bases not matched to a gene. This CDR3 is 14 amino acids long. Germline V gives CDR1 MDHEN, CDR2 SYDVKM. The CDR3 sequence: CASSISGRGETQYF. Written as DNA, the CDR3 is TGTGCCAGCAGCATTAGCGGGAGAGGAGAGACCCAGTACTTC. Variable domain in full (rest from reference TRBV28 and TRBJ2-5): DVKVTQSSRYLVKRTGEKVFLECVQDMDHENMFWYRQDPGLGLRLIYFSYDVKMKEKGDIPEGYSVSREKKERFSLILESASTNQTSMYLCASSISGRGETQYFGPGTRLLVL.

There are a few counts of this clonotype. This sequence joins TRBV19 and TRBJ2-1, with D possibly matching TRBD2 (6 bases). Germline CDR1 and CDR2: LNHDA and SQIVND (reference sequence). CDR3 size: 18 residues. V was cut by 3 bases and J by 4 bases, with 22 bases left in between. CDR3 sequence (DNA): TGTGCCAGTAGTATTTCGACTATGGGTAGCGGCAGATACAATGAGCAGTTCTTC. The encoded protein is CASSISTMGSGRYNEQFF.

This clonotype was counted at least ten times. This sequence joins TRBV2 and TRBJ1-2, with TRBD1 as a possible D gene (5 bases). Germline CDR1 reads SNHLY; CDR2 reads FYNNEI. CDR3 length equals 15 residues. V dropped 5 bases and J dropped 0 bases, with 13 bases sitting between them. The CDR3 here is CASSSGTGTNYGYTF. CDR3 coding DNA: TGTGCCAGCAGTTCCGGGACGGGCACTAACTATGGCTACACCTTC.

This clonotype was observed at least ten times. This chain connects TRBV19 to TRBJ1-5; the match to TRBD1 covers 7 bases. CDR3 length: 15 amino acids. Trimming cost V 7 bases and J 1 base; bases outside gene matches: 7. Germline-derived CDR1 and CDR2 are LNHDA and SQIVND (reference sequence). CDR3 nucleotide sequence: TGTGCCAGTATAGGAGGGGGCTCCAGCAATCAGCCCCAGCATTTT. Translation: CASIGGGSSNQPQHF. Together with reference TRBV19 and TRBJ1-5, the CDR3 gives the full variable domain: DGGITQSPKYLFRKEGQNVTLSCEQNLNHDAMYWYRQDPGQGLRLIYYSQIVNDFQKGDIAEGYSVSREKKESFPLTVTSAQKNPTAFYLCASIGGGSSNQPQHFGDGTRLSIL.

The rearrangement uses TRBV29-1 and TRBJ2-7; 8 nucleotides match TRBD1. Germline V gives CDR1 SQVTM, CDR2 ANQGSEA. The CDR3 extends over 13 amino acids. After removal of 6 bases from V and 5 bases from J, the junction contained 9 bases not matched to a gene. The DNA for the CDR3 is TGCAGCGTAGAGGACAGGGTCTATGACGAGCAGTACTTC. It codes for CSVEDRVYDEQYF.

This clonotype was counted at least ten times. The genes are TRBV27 and TRBJ1-1; 8 nucleotides agree with TRBD1. V lost 5 bases and J lost 5; bases outside the gene matches: 7. Germline V gene lookup returns CDR1 MNHEY and CDR2 SMNVEV (reference sequence). The CDR3 spans 14 residues. The CDR3 spells CASSPTGGITEAFF. The CDR3 nucleotides read TGTGCCAGCAGTCCTACAGGGGGTATTACTGAAGCTTTCTTT.

This clonotype came up many times. The chain has TRBV7-9 and TRBJ1-4, with TRBD1 matching 7 bases. The CDR3 consists of 15 residues. V was pared by 2 bases and J by 5 bases, with 5 bases of the junction left unmatched. Germline CDR1 reads SEHNR; CDR2 reads FQNEAQ (reference sequence). CDR3 coding DNA: TGTGCCAGCAGCTTATCCGCAGGGGGGAATGAAAAACTGTTTTTT. Translating gives CASSLSAGGNEKLFF. The variable domain in full, with the rest retrieved from reference TRBV7-9 and TRBJ1-4, is DTGVSQNPRHKITKRGQNVTFRCDPISEHNRLYWYRQTLGQGPEFLTYFQNEAQLEKSRLLSDRFSAERPKGSFSTLEIQRTEQGDSAMYLCASSLSAGGNEKLFFGSGTQLSVL.

The CDR3 loop reads CASIRDLWPDTQYF. The DNA for the CDR3 is TGTGCCAGCATCCGGGACTTGTGGCCAGATACGCAGTATTTT. The chain uses TRBV5-5 and TRBJ2-3; a possible D gene is TRBD2 (6 bases). V lost 6 bases to trimming and J lost 4 bases, with 15 bases between them. The CDR3 extends over 14 amino acids. Germline lookup yields CDR1 SGHKS and CDR2 YYEKEE (reference sequence).

V gene TRBV7-8 combines with J gene TRBJ1-4; D unclear. The CDR3 consists of 14 residues. The V and J ends lost 1 base and 8 bases respectively, with 11 bases between them. Germline values: CDR1 SGHVS, CDR2 FQNEAQ. The CDR3 sequence: CASSLEAWGEKLFF. DNA of the CDR3: TGTGCCAGCAGCTTAGAAGCATGGGGAGAAAAACTGTTTTTT.

This clonotype has a single count. One junction end does not reproduce the germline sequence, and a read error may be involved. This chain uses TRBV15 with TRBJ1-4; D is undetermined. The germline V gene encodes CDR1 LNHNV and CDR2 YYDKDF (reference sequence). The CDR3 spans 15 residues. Here the CDR3 reads CATSRERSIGEKPFF. CDR3 nucleotides: TGTGCCACCAGCAGAGAAAGGAGCATCGGGGAAAAACCGTTTTTT.

This clonotype was found many times. V usage is TRBV6-1 and J usage is TRBJ2-7; 7 nucleotides match TRBD1. This CDR3 is 15 amino acids long. Germline-derived CDR1 and CDR2 are MNHNS and SASEGT. V shed 10 bases, J shed 1 base, and the junction held 13 bases outside the gene matches. The CDR3 spells CATESPRQGSYEQYF. The CDR3 DNA is TGTGCCACCGAATCCCCTCGACAGGGTTCCTACGAGCAGTACTTC.

This clonotype was observed a handful of times. A much larger clone differs by one base, so this may be a read error. The V and J genes are TRBV27 and TRBJ2-7; D not resolved. Germline V gives CDR1 MNHEY, CDR2 SMNVEV (reference sequence). Trimming cost V 3 bases and J 4 bases, with 16 bases left between them. The CDR3 runs 15 residues. CDR3 nucleotide sequence: TGTGCCAGCAGTTTGACCGGAGACACCTCTTACGAGCAGTACTTC. It translates to CASSLTGDTSYEQYF.

This clonotype was detected only a few times. The chain couples TRBV20-1 to TRBJ1-2; the D gene is possibly TRBD1 (5 bases). V shed 4 bases and J shed 2 bases, with 14 bases lying between them. This CDR3 comprises 14 residues. CDR1 and CDR2 from the germline V gene are DFQATT and SNEGSKA (reference sequence). In nucleotides, the CDR3 is TGCAGTGCTACCGTCGGGGGGACCAACTATGGCTACACCTTC. This encodes CSATVGGTNYGYTF.

This clonotype was counted ten times or more. J is TRBJ2-5 and V is TRBV2, with 8 bases fitting TRBD1. Germline V lookup: CDR1 SNHLY, CDR2 FYNNEI. J was trimmed by 3 bases and V by 3 bases; bases with no gene match: 6. CDR3 length: 15 amino acids. The CDR3, as DNA: TGTGCCAGCAGTGATAGAACAGGGGGGAAAGAGACCCAGTACTTC. Encoded protein: CASSDRTGGKETQYF.

The V and J genes are TRBV5-1 and TRBJ2-7; 10 bases are a match to TRBD1. CDR1 is SGHRS and CDR2 is YFSETQ in the germline V gene. This CDR3 comprises 15 residues. V shed 4 bases and J 6 bases; nucleotides not matched to a gene: 10. The CDR3 here is CASSLPGTGVLEQYF. The CDR3 coding sequence is TGCGCCAGCAGCCTGCCCGGGACAGGGGTGCTCGAGCAGTACTTC. Filled out from reference TRBV5-1 and TRBJ2-7, the complete variable domain reads KAGVTQTPRYLIKTRGQQVTLSCSPISGHRSVSWYQQTPGQGLQFLFEYFSETQRNKGNFPGRFSGRQFSNSRSEMNVSTLELGDSALYLCASSLPGTGVLEQYFGPGTRLTVT.

This chain joins TRBV12-3 or TRBV12-4 and TRBJ1-6, with no clear D. V dropped 1 base and J dropped 7 bases, with 5 bases sitting between them. The CDR3 has 13 residues. CDR3 sequence: CASSLEPNSPLHF. CDR3 nucleotide sequence: TGTGCCAGCAGTTTAGAACCAAATTCACCCCTCCACTTT.

Regarding this clonotype: This probably arose from a read error, given a far larger clone one base away. The chain has TRBV6-2 or TRBV6-3 and TRBJ1-2, with no clear D. This CDR3 comprises 14 residues. Germline V gives CDR1 MNHEY, CDR2 SVGEGT. CDR3: CASRKQQSNYGYIF. The CDR3 DNA sequence: TGTGCCAGCAGAAAACAGCAGTCCAACTATGGCTACATCTTC.

The table lists this clonotype with a few counts. The genes are TRBV19 and TRBJ1-5; D remains unclear. Germline loops: CDR1 LNHDA, CDR2 SQIVND (reference sequence). Trimming shortened V by 3 bases and J by 3 bases, and 9 bases separated the two germline ends. The CDR3 loop spans 14 amino acids. The CDR3 here is CASSMRSVNQPQHF. CDR3 bases: TGTGCCAGTAGTATGCGGTCGGTCAATCAGCCCCAGCATTTT.

This clonotype was counted many times. The chain couples TRBV7-9 to TRBJ2-7; 7 nucleotides match TRBD1. The CDR3 is 15 residues long. Germline CDR1 reads SEHNR; CDR2 reads FQNEAQ (reference sequence). V dropped 3 bases and J dropped 1; count of bases not matched to a gene: 6. CDR3 coding DNA: TGTGCCAGCAGCTTCGACAGGGACGCGTCCTACGAGCAGTACTTC. It specifies CASSFDRDASYEQYF.

This clonotype was counted many times. The rearrangement links TRBV12-3 or TRBV12-4 to TRBJ2-1, with D perhaps matching TRBD1 (6 bases). The length of the CDR3 is 14 residues. Trimming removed 3 bases from V and 3 bases from J, with 9 bases in between. The chain's CDR3 is CASSFQGHYNEQFF. CDR3 in DNA: TGTGCCAGCAGTTTTCAGGGACACTACAATGAGCAGTTCTTC.

This clonotype was observed at least ten times. The chain uses TRBV6-1 and TRBJ1-5, with TRBD1 matching 10 bases. The germline V gene encodes CDR1 MNHNS and CDR2 SASEGT. This CDR3 is 15 amino acids long. Trimming removed 6 bases from V and 5 bases from J; junction bases left unmatched: 7. CDR3 sequence: CASRPGTGEDQPQHF. In DNA, the CDR3 is TGTGCCAGCAGACCGGGGACAGGGGAAGATCAGCCCCAGCATTTT.

As concerns this clonotype: Its ends do not fully match the called genes, so a read error is possible. V gene TRBV28 combines with J gene TRBJ2-5; 7 bases fit TRBD1. The CDR3 loop spans 15 amino acids. Germline V gives CDR1 MDHEN, CDR2 SYDVKM. The CDR3 loop reads CASSSTSTGQETQYF. Here the CDR3 DNA reads TGTGCCAGCAGTTCCACCTCGACAGGGCAAGAAACCCAGTACTTC.

This clonotype has ten or more counts. The V gene is TRBV2, the J gene TRBJ1-2; a possible D gene is TRBD1 (6 bases). Per the germline V gene, CDR1 is SNHLY and CDR2 is FYNNEI. V was shortened by 0 bases and J by 0 bases, with 11 bases between the two germline ends. The CDR3 consists of 16 residues. For the CDR3, the DNA is TGTGCCAGCAGTGAAGCCCCAGCAGGGGCTAACTATGGCTACACCTTC. Its translation is CASSEAPAGANYGYTF.

This clonotype was observed many times. This chain uses TRBV11-2 with TRBJ1-1, with D maybe TRBD1 (6 bases). The CDR3 has 13 residues. V was pared by 5 bases and J by 1 base, with 8 bases between. Per germline, CDR1 SGHAT and CDR2 FQNNGV. Here the CDR3 DNA reads TGTGCCAGCAGCCCCAGGGGGAACACTGAAGCTTTCTTT. It encodes CASSPRGNTEAFF.

This clonotype was seen many times. The chain carries TRBV10-3 and TRBJ2-2; TRBD1 is a possible D gene (5 bases). The V gene lost 7 bases and the J gene lost 1 base, with 13 bases spanning the gap. The germline V gene encodes CDR1 ENHRY and CDR2 SYGVKD. The CDR3 contains 15 residues. CDR3 loop: CAINRGNLNTGELFF. CDR3 sequence (DNA): TGTGCCATCAATAGGGGTAACCTGAACACCGGGGAGCTGTTTTTT.